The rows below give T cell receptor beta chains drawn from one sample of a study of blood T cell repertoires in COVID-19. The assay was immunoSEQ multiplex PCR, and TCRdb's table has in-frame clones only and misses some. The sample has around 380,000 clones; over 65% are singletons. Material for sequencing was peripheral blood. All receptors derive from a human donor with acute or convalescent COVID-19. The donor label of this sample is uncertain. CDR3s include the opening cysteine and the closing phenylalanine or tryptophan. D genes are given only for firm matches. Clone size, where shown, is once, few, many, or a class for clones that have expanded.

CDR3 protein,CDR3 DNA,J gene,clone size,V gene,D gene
CASSQGQNTEAFF,TGTGCCAGCAGCCAGGGACAGAACACTGAAGCTTTCTTT,TRBJ1-1,-,TRBV3-1/TRBV3-2,-
CASSLVGAGRTEAFF,TGTGCCAGCAGCTTAGTCGGGGCAGGGAGGACTGAAGCTTTCTTT,TRBJ1-1,-,TRBV7-6,-
CASSLRTSAQSSYNEQFF,TGTGCCAGCAGCTTGAGGACTAGCGCACAGAGCTCCTACAATGAGCAGTTCTTC,TRBJ2-1,-,TRBV7-2,TRBD2
CASSLDRDYEQYF,TGTGCCAGCAGCCTGGACAGGGACTACGAGCAGTACTTC,TRBJ2-7,-,TRBV11-2,TRBD1
CASGTHRTGHNEQFF,TGTGCCAGCGGAACTCACCGGACTGGCCACAATGAGCAGTTCTTC,TRBJ2-1,-,TRBV9,-
CASSLSNERAFF,TGCGCCAGCAGCTTGAGTAATGAGAGAGCTTTCTTT,TRBJ1-1,-,TRBV5-1,-
CSASDMARDWMNTGELFF,TGCAGTGCTAGTGACATGGCAAGGGACTGGATGAACACCGGGGAGCTGTTTTTT,TRBJ2-2,-,TRBV20-1,-
CASSLRGANTGELFF,TGCGCCAGCAGCTTGAGGGGTGCGAACACCGGGGAGCTGTTTTTT,TRBJ2-2,-,TRBV5-1,-
CASSRMTGGEQFF,TGTGCCAGCAGCAGGATGACAGGGGGTGAGCAGTTCTTC,TRBJ2-1,-,TRBV5-6,TRBD1
CASSSRDRAQATQYF,TGTGCCAGCAGCAGCCGGGACAGGGCGCAGGCGACCCAGTACTTC,TRBJ2-5,-,TRBV7-8,TRBD1
CASSVLAGSETQYF,TGTGCCAGCAGTGTACTAGCGGGGTCGGAGACCCAGTACTTC,TRBJ2-5,-,TRBV2,TRBD2
CASSLRAISGTDTQYF,TGTGCCAGCAGCTTACGTGCCATTAGTGGCACAGATACGCAGTATTTT,TRBJ2-3,many,TRBV7-8,-
CASSLAGGVTDTQYF,TGCGCCAGCAGCCTAGCGGGAGGAGTCACAGATACGCAGTATTTT,TRBJ2-3,-,TRBV5-1,TRBD2
CASGGETYNSPLHF,TGTGCATCCGGGGGGGAAACCTATAATTCACCCCTCCACTTT,TRBJ1-6,-,TRBV7-9,-
CASSYLPGSTEAFF,TGTGCCAGCAGTTATCTTCCAGGCTCCACTGAAGCTTTCTTT,TRBJ1-1,-,TRBV6-5,-
CSVATSGNYNEQFF,TGCAGCGTAGCAACTAGCGGGAATTACAATGAGCAGTTCTTC,TRBJ2-1,-,TRBV29-1,TRBD2
CASTPLGGDYGYTF,TGTGCCAGCACCCCTCTAGGAGGCGACTATGGCTACACCTTC,TRBJ1-2,-,TRBV11-2,-
CASSGRTTGTEFYEQYF,TGTGCCAGCAGTGGGCGGACTACCGGGACAGAGTTTTACGAGCAGTACTTC,TRBJ2-7,-,TRBV25-1,-
CASDRDRGRGTQYF,TGTGCCAGCGACCGGGACAGGGGGCGCGGGACCCAGTACTTC,TRBJ2-5,once,TRBV28,TRBD1
CASSFGRATEAFF,TGTGCCAGCAGCTTTGGGCGGGCCACTGAAGCTTTCTTT,TRBJ1-1,-,TRBV11-2,-
CASSNRVGADYEQYF,TGTGCCAGCAGCAACAGGGTCGGGGCTGACTACGAGCAGTACTTC,TRBJ2-7,-,TRBV7-9,-
CASRDSTGKWTNYNEQFF,TGTGCCAGCAGGGATTCTACAGGGAAATGGACAAACTACAATGAGCAGTTCTTC,TRBJ2-1,-,TRBV6-4,-